This T cell receptor (beta chain) was recorded in a study of T cells in localized non-small cell lung cancer. Sequencing used immunoSEQ multiplex PCR; TCRdb keeps in-frame clones, though not all of them. The sample consists of 3,200 or so clones, about 29% of them appearing once. Sample share makes this clone medium-sized. The junction had 13 bases not matched to a gene; V was cut back by 1 base and J by 5 bases. Germline assignment: CDR1 MGHRA and CDR2 YSYEKL. The CDR3 has 17 residues. The gene calls are TRBV4-1 and TRBJ1-2; 7 bases are shared with TRBD1. The material sequenced was lung tumor tissue, taken before any cancer treatment. This receptor was identified in a man aged 40 to 70 with stage III lung adenocarcinoma. CDR3: CASSQVGTAGIVYGYTF. DNA of the CDR3: TGCGCCAGCAGCCAAGTAGGGACAGCCGGCATCGTGTATGGCTACACCTTC.